A selection of T cell receptor beta chains follows, all from one sample in a study of tumor-infiltrating lymphocytes in oesophageal squamous cell carcinoma. TCRdb re-called the PCR reads through MiXCR, storing one row per CDR3 protein. The sample records around 9,300 distinct CDR3 sequences, 55% to 80% being singletons. The sequenced material came from esophageal tumor tissue. These receptors were taken from a female donor with esophageal squamous cell carcinoma. CDR3s include the opening cysteine and the closing phenylalanine or tryptophan. Each record gives: J gene, clone size, D gene, V gene, CDR3 protein, CDR3 DNA. The D gene is left open where the match is weak. Some rows mark clone size as missing; the rest say once, few, many or name a class of expanded clone.

TRBJ2-1	few	NA	TRBV5-6	CASSWGRTGEQFF	TGTGCCAGCAGCTGGGGACGAACAGGTGAGCAGTTCTTC
TRBJ2-3	NA	NA	TRBV6-5	CASSYKGVLTDTQYF	TGTGCCAGCAGTTACAAGGGGGTGCTCACAGATACGCAGTATTTT
TRBJ1-2	NA	TRBD1	TRBV7-2	CASSLRSRDSGHGYTF	TGTGCCAGCAGCCTCCGAAGCCGGGACAGCGGACATGGCTACACCTTC
TRBJ2-7	NA	TRBD2	TRBV7-2	CASSSGLAGASISYEQYF	TGTGCCAGCAGCTCCGGACTAGCGGGAGCGTCTATCTCCTACGAGCAGTACTTC
TRBJ1-1	NA	NA	TRBV7-4	CASSGTQILAFF	TGTGCCAGCAGCGGTACGCAGATTTTGGCTTTCTTT
TRBJ2-1	once	TRBD2	TRBV7-8	CASSSSTSGRAKNIQFF	TGTGCCAGCAGCTCGTCGACCAGCGGGAGGGCGAAAAACATTCAGTTCTTC
TRBJ2-5	many	NA	TRBV6-1	CASSYWETQYF	TGTGCCAGCAGTTATTGGGAGACCCAGTACTTC
TRBJ2-2	NA	NA	TRBV6-6	CASRTGTGELFF	TGTGCCAGCAGAACAGGGACCGGGGAGCTGTTTTTT
TRBJ2-7	once	NA	TRBV5-1	CASSPKGAETTGRGFYEQYF	TGCGCCAGCAGCCCTAAGGGGGCCGAAACGACGGGGCGGGGGTTCTACGAGCAGTACTTC
TRBJ1-6	NA	TRBD1	TRBV7-6	CASSLVPRRTGNNSPLHF	TGTGCCAGCAGCTTAGTCCCCCGGCGGACAGGGAATAATTCACCCCTCCACTTT
TRBJ2-5	NA	NA	TRBV7-2	CASSLRTTQETQYF	TGTGCCAGCAGCTTAAGGACAACCCAAGAGACCCAGTACTTC
TRBJ1-2	NA	TRBD1	TRBV12-3/TRBV12-4	CASSQRTGGHYGYTF	TGTGCCAGCAGTCAACGGACAGGGGGCCACTATGGCTACACCTTC
TRBJ2-3	NA	TRBD2	TRBV7-2	CASSRRLAGETDTQYF	TGTGCCAGCAGCCGTCGACTAGCGGGAGAAACAGATACGCAGTATTTT
TRBJ2-3	NA	TRBD2	TRBV7-2	CASSLIGTRNSQYF	TGTGCCAGCAGCTTAATCGGGACTAGAAATTCGCAGTATTTT
TRBJ1-1	medium-sized	NA	TRBV4-1	CASSQDYRDGSFF	TGCGCCAGCAGCCAAGATTATAGAGACGGGTCTTTCTTT
TRBJ2-3	NA	TRBD1	TRBV7-2	CASSGKGAIFTQYF	TGTGCCAGCAGCGGGAAGGGGGCAATATTTACGCAGTATTTT
TRBJ2-4	NA	NA	TRBV11-2	CASSFGGRVGGGEQYF	TGTGCCAGCAGCTTTGGGGGGCGAGTGGGGGGCGGTGAGCAGTACTTC
TRBJ1-1	few	NA	TRBV7-8	CASSLEYGNEAFF	TGTGCCAGCAGCTTAGAGTACGGGAATGAAGCTTTCTTT
TRBJ2-5	few	TRBD1	TRBV12-3/TRBV12-4	CASSLGGTGLETQYF	TGTGCCAGCAGTTTGGGTGGGACAGGGTTGGAGACCCAGTACTTC
TRBJ2-1	medium-sized	TRBD2	TRBV28	CASRKLGGGGNEQFF	TGTGCCAGCAGAAAACTCGGTGGCGGGGGTAATGAGCAGTTCTTC
TRBJ2-3	once	NA	TRBV7-3	CVSSQTGTPWATDTQYF	TGTGTCAGCAGCCAGACCGGGACACCCTGGGCCACAGATACGCAGTATTTT
TRBJ2-7	few	TRBD1	TRBV7-8	CASSTIGQAEQYF	TGTGCCAGCAGCACCATAGGACAGGCCGAGCAGTACTTC
TRBJ2-4	NA	TRBD2	TRBV7-2	CASSSNSGWINEQYF	TGTGCCAGCAGCTCTAATAGCGGGTGGATCAATGAGCAGTACTTC
TRBJ2-5	NA	TRBD2	TRBV6-6	CASIPGTSGRETQYF	TGTGCCAGCATTCCCGGGACTAGCGGGAGAGAGACCCAGTACTTC
TRBJ2-1	NA	NA	TRBV7-2	CASSLGTGRGNEQFF	TGTGCCAGCAGCTTAGGGACAGGGAGGGGCAATGAGCAGTTCTTC
TRBJ2-1	few	TRBD2	TRBV7-3	CASSPSGRYNEQFF	TGTGCCAGCAGCCCTAGCGGGAGGTACAATGAGCAGTTCTTC
TRBJ2-2	once	NA	TRBV6-8	CASRRAGQNTGELFF	TGTGCCAGCAGAAGGGCGGGGCAAAACACCGGGGAGCTGTTTTTT
TRBJ2-1	few	TRBD1	TRBV7-8	CASHESGGAYNEQFF	TGTGCCAGTCATGAATCAGGGGGCGCCTACAATGAGCAGTTCTTC
TRBJ2-1	once	NA	TRBV6-4	CASSDSIQGGYNEQFF	TGTGCCAGCAGTGACTCGATCCAGGGGGGATACAATGAGCAGTTCTTC
TRBJ2-1	NA	TRBD2	TRBV7-6	CASSPRTSGDYNEQFF	TGTGCCAGCAGCCCCCGGACTAGCGGGGACTACAATGAGCAGTTCTTC
TRBJ1-3	once	NA	TRBV25-1	CASSEERTGNTIYF	TGTGCCAGCAGTGAAGAGAGAACTGGAAACACCATATATTTT
TRBJ1-1	NA	NA	TRBV12-3/TRBV12-4	CASSPGIENTEAFF	TGTGCCAGCAGCCCTGGAATAGAGAACACTGAAGCTTTCTTT
TRBJ2-5	NA	NA	TRBV6-2/TRBV6-3	CASTPGPTQETQYF	TGTGCCAGCACCCCGGGTCCTACGCAAGAGACCCAGTACTTC
TRBJ1-1	NA	NA	TRBV7-4	CASSLEHLNTEAFF	TGTGCCAGCAGCTTAGAACATCTGAACACTGAAGCTTTCTTT
TRBJ2-7	NA	TRBD1	TRBV7-3	CASSPTGTAPYDQYF	TGTGCCAGCAGCCCCACCGGGACAGCTCCCTACGATCAGTACTTC
TRBJ2-1	NA	NA	TRBV11-1	CASSRTWTNNCNEQFF	TGTGCCAGCAGCCGTACCTGGACAAATAACTGCAATGAGCAGTTCTTC
TRBJ2-5	once	NA	TRBV7-9	CAIEGRGETQYF	TGTGCCATAGAGGGTCGTGGAGAGACCCAGTACTTC
TRBJ2-1	few	TRBD1	TRBV24-1	CATSDSPGTGGRLINEQFF	TGTGCCACCAGTGATTCCCCCGGGACAGGGGGCAGGCTCATTAATGAGCAGTTCTTC
TRBJ2-1	once	NA	TRBV7-2	CASSSLNEQFF	TGTGCCAGCAGCTCTCTCAATGAGCAGTTCTTC
TRBJ2-7	NA	TRBD1	TRBV5-1	CASSPGGTGVSYEQYF	TGCGCCAGCAGCCCCGGGGGGACAGGGGTGTCCTACGAGCAGTACTTC
TRBJ2-7	NA	TRBD2	TRBV7-2	CASRIKAGGPGEQYF	TGTGCCAGCAGGATAAAAGCGGGAGGGCCAGGCGAGCAGTACTTC
TRBJ1-1	NA	TRBD1	TRBV6-6	CASSNRGATEAFF	TGTGCCAGCAGTAACAGGGGGGCCACTGAAGCTTTCTTT
TRBJ2-1	NA	NA	TRBV18	CASSTSGLHYNEQFF	TGTGCCAGCTCGACTTCCGGACTACACTACAATGAGCAGTTCTTC
TRBJ2-7	NA	TRBD1	TRBV7-6	CASSFYRDRGHNEQYF	TGTGCCAGCAGCTTCTACCGGGACAGGGGGCATAACGAGCAGTACTTC
TRBJ2-1	once	NA	TRBV7-2	CASSLSRPAGEQFF	TGTGCCAGCAGCTTATCACGACCAGCGGGTGAGCAGTTCTTC
TRBJ1-2	once	NA	TRBV12-3/TRBV12-4	CASRQALRTRNYGYTF	TGTGCCAGCAGACAGGCCCTCAGGACAAGAAACTATGGCTACACCTTC
TRBJ2-2	NA	NA	TRBV7-3	CASSEQVAGELFF	TGTGCCAGCAGCGAACAGGTGGCCGGGGAGCTGTTTTTT
TRBJ2-3	NA	TRBD2	TRBV7-9	CASSLGLARTDTQYF	TGTGCCAGCAGCCTAGGACTAGCCCGCACAGATACGCAGTATTTT